This is a list of T cell receptor beta chains from one sample in a study of shared clonotypes between healthy human individuals. Sequencing was performed with immunoSEQ multiplex PCR; in TCRdb, only in-frame clones are kept and a portion is missing. The repertoire holds fewer than 600,000 clones, with about 80% as singletons. The sequencing input was PBMCs. The receptors shown here come from a woman between 40 and 55 years old in good health. Some clones in this sample may be carry-over from other donors' samples. The CDR3 runs from the conserved cysteine through the conserved F or W. Fields, in order: CDR3 length, J gene, V gene, D gene, clone size, CDR3 DNA, CDR3 protein. The D gene is left open where the match is weak. Clone size appears in some rows only: once, few, many, or a class for an expanded clone.

13 TRBJ2-7 TRBV28 . . TGTGCCAGCAGTCCCCCTAGCTCCTACGAGCAGTACTTC CASSPPSSYEQYF
13 TRBJ2-5 TRBV30 . . TGTGCCTGGAGTCGGGGGTACCAAGAGACCCAGTACTTC CAWSRGYQETQYF
15 TRBJ2-1 TRBV27 TRBD1 . TGTGCCAGCACACCCCGGGACAGAACCTACAATGAGCAGTTCTTC CASTPRDRTYNEQFF
15 TRBJ2-3 TRBV27 TRBD2 . TGTGCCAGCAGCCGGGCGGGAGGGCCTGTAGATACGCAGTATTTT CASSRAGGPVDTQYF
13 TRBJ2-7 TRBV30 TRBD2 . TGTGCCTGGACGCCTAGCGGGAGCTACGAGCAGTACTTC CAWTPSGSYEQYF
14 TRBJ1-2 TRBV7-6 TRBD1 . TGTGCCAGCAGCTTAGATGGGACAGGGCTTGGCTACACCTTC CASSLDGTGLGYTF
15 TRBJ2-3 TRBV19 . . TGTGCCAGTAGTATAGGCCGCGGGAATCCAGATACGCAGTATTTT CASSIGRGNPDTQYF
15 TRBJ1-5 TRBV19 TRBD1 many TGTGCCAGTAGTCTCGACAGGGGAGGTACTCAGCCCCAGCATTTT CASSLDRGGTQPQHF
13 TRBJ1-5 TRBV6-5 . . TGTGCCAGCAGTATACGACAGGAACAGCCCCAGCATTTT CASSIRQEQPQHF
13 TRBJ2-5 TRBV2 . . TGTGCCAGCGCGACGGCCAATAGGGAGACCCAGTACTTC CASATANRETQYF
15 TRBJ2-7 TRBV2 TRBD2 few TGTGCCACACACGGGACTAGCGGGAGGTCCTACGAGCAGTACTTC CATHGTSGRSYEQYF
17 TRBJ2-5 TRBV10-3 TRBD2 . TGTGCCATCAGTGAAGGGGTTAGCGGGAGGGCCGGGGAGACCCAGTACTTC CAISEGVSGRAGETQYF
11 TRBJ2-2 TRBV2 . . TGTGCCAGCAGAGTTACCGGGGAGCTGTTTTTT CASRVTGELFF
14 TRBJ2-5 TRBV7-3 TRBD2 . TGTGCCAGCAGCCCCCAGACTAGCGCAAAGACCCAGTACTTC CASSPQTSAKTQYF
16 TRBJ2-3 TRBV7-2 TRBD2 . TGTGCCAGCAGCTACGGGGGGAGCGGTAGCACAGATACGCAGTATTTT CASSYGGSGSTDTQYF
11 TRBJ1-2 TRBV29-1 . . TGCAGCGTTGGAGCAGACTATGGCTACACCTTC CSVGADYGYTF
15 TRBJ2-5 TRBV6-1 . . TGTGCCAGCAGTGAAGCGCGGGGAGGACAAGAGACCCAGTACTTC CASSEARGGQETQYF
22 TRBJ2-2 TRBV7-3 TRBD2 . TGTGCCAGCAGCTTCGTTCCCCCAAGCGGGAGGGCCCCTCTTGGGAACACCGGGGAGCTGTTTTTT CASSFVPPSGRAPLGNTGELFF
13 TRBJ2-7 TRBV5-4 . few TGTGCCAGCAGCCAGGGCAGATCCTACGAGCAGTACTTC CASSQGRSYEQYF
18 TRBJ1-3 TRBV5-4 TRBD1 . TGTGCCAGCAGCCCTGCACCCGGACAGGGATTGTCTGGAAACACCATATATTTT CASSPAPGQGLSGNTIYF
15 TRBJ2-2 TRBV4-1 TRBD2 . TGCGCCAGCAGTAGACTTCTCGCGGGGGTCGGGGAGCTGTTTTTT CASSRLLAGVGELFF
12 TRBJ1-1 TRBV30 . many TGTGCCTGGAGTCTCCCTGTGTCGAAAGCTTTCTTT CAWSLPVSKAFF
12 TRBJ2-7 TRBV28 . . TGTGCCAGCGGAGTTTATGCCTACGAGCGGTACTTC CASGVYAYERYF
15 TRBJ1-4 TRBV2 TRBD1 . TGTGCCAGCAGGATAACAGGGGTTCCTAATGAAAAACTGTTTTTT CASRITGVPNEKLFF
14 TRBJ2-5 TRBV7-7 TRBD2 . TGTGCCAGCAGCTCTAGGTCGGGGGGGGAGACCCAGTACTTC CASSSRSGGETQYF
13 TRBJ2-1 TRBV5-1 TRBD2 . TGCGCCAGCAGCTTGGGCGGGAGAGGTGAGCAGTTCTTC CASSLGGRGEQFF
13 TRBJ2-1 TRBV9 . . TGTGCCAGCAGTGAGCAGGGGAGCAATGAGCAGTTCTTC CASSEQGSNEQFF
16 TRBJ2-5 TRBV5-6 . once TGTGCCAGCAGCTTTTCCCCCGTGACGGTCCAAGAGACCCAGTACTTC CASSFSPVTVQETQYF
12 TRBJ2-1 TRBV10-2 TRBD2 . TGCGCCAGCAGTGAGGTTGCGGGGGTCCGGGTCTTC CASSEVAGVRVF
12 TRBJ2-7 TRBV30 . . TGTGCCTGGAGTGAAACTAGCTACGAGCAGTACTTC CAWSETSYEQYF
18 TRBJ2-1 TRBV14 . . TGTGCCAGCAGCCACTTCTCCTTGGGCGGGAAAGTCTACAATGAGCAGTTCTTC CASSHFSLGGKVYNEQFF
15 TRBJ2-7 TRBV11-2 TRBD2 . TGTGCCAGCAGCTTACTAGCGGGAGAGGGTTACGAGCAGTACTTC CASSLLAGEGYEQYF
14 TRBJ1-3 TRBV5-5 . . TGTGCCAGCAGCTTTGGGACCTCTGGAAACACCATATATTTT CASSFGTSGNTIYF
16 TRBJ2-3 TRBV6-1 . . TGTGCCAGCAGTGAGACGGACAGTTCTAGCACAGATACGCAGTATTTT CASSETDSSSTDTQYF
15 TRBJ2-5 TRBV7-3 . . TGTGCCAGCAGCTTAGCCCGAGGACAGTCCGTGACCCAGTACTTC CASSLARGQSVTQYF
13 TRBJ2-7 TRBV4-1 . once TGCGCCAGCAGCCTTCGGTCCTCCTACGAGCAGTACTTC CASSLRSSYEQYF
15 TRBJ2-7 TRBV28 . . TGTGCCAGCAGTTTCCCCCGACTAGGCTCCTACGAGCAGTACTTC CASSFPRLGSYEQYF
15 TRBJ1-5 TRBV18 . . TGTGCCAGCTCACCAGACAGCCCCTCTTCTCAGCCCCAGCATTTT CASSPDSPSSQPQHF
14 TRBJ2-5 TRBV19 . . TGTGCCAGTAGTATCCCGGGAACCAGGGAGACCCAGTACTTC CASSIPGTRETQYF
13 TRBJ2-2 TRBV2 . once TGTGCCACCGAGGACAGTATCACCGGGGAGCTGTTTTTT CATEDSITGELFF
18 TRBJ2-7 TRBV5-1 . . TGCGCCAGCAGCTTGGCACCCGTCGGGACCCGTGGGCCCTCCGAGCAGTACTTC CASSLAPVGTRGPSEQYF
12 TRBJ1-1 TRBV29-1 TRBD1 . TGCAGCGGCAGAACAGGGGGGACTGAAGCTTTCTTT CSGRTGGTEAFF
14 TRBJ2-3 TRBV7-2 . . TGTGCCAGCAGCCGAGGACCTAGTGAAGATACGCAGTATTTT CASSRGPSEDTQYF